Listed here are 3 T cell receptor beta chains from one sample, sequenced in a study of cytomegalovirus exposure and HLA in healthy donors. The PCR was carried out with 60 Vbeta primers and 13 Jbeta primers. The table came from immunoSEQ multiplex PCR; TCRdb's copy has only in-frame clones and leaves some out. The top ten hold 1.8% of the sample, which has 130,000 or so clones, 81% seen once. The sequencing sample was made of PBMCs. Receptors originate from a man between 18 and 35 years old in good health and CMV-seronegative.

Note on this clone: Sequence at one end of the junction differs from germline and may be a read error. The chain recombines TRBV29-1 with TRBJ2-3, with 8 bases matching TRBD1. CDR3 size: 14 residues. Germline lookup yields CDR1 SQVTM and CDR2 ANQGSEA. The CDR3 is CSVEDRGNTDTQYF. Here the CDR3 DNA reads TGCAGCGTGGAAGACAGGGGCAACACAGATACGCAGTATTTT.

The gene calls are TRBV29-1 and TRBJ2-1; 12 positions match TRBD2. In germline, CDR1 is SQVTM, CDR2 ANQGSEA. The CDR3 has 19 amino acids. The junction had 13 bases not matched to a gene; V was cut back by 4 bases and J by 0 bases. The CDR3 coding sequence is TGCAGCGTTGGGGTACGCGGACTAGCGGGAACCCTCTCCTACAATGAGCAGTTCTTC. It yields the protein CSVGVRGLAGTLSYNEQFF.

The chain recombines TRBV19 with TRBJ2-3; D uncertain. Per the germline V gene, CDR1 is LNHDA and CDR2 is SQIVND (reference sequence). The CDR3 has 15 residues. V was clipped by 5 bases and J by 7 bases, with 19 bases between them. The CDR3, as DNA: TGTGCCAGTAGTTCCATCGACCTCCTCAGGAATACGCAGTATTTT. Translated, it gives CASSSIDLLRNTQYF.